These 5 T cell receptor beta chains share one sample of origin, sequenced in a study of control samples from healthy donors and cancer patients. The repertoire was sequenced with immunoSEQ multiplex PCR; TCRdb's copy has only in-frame clones and lacks some. Counted here are approximately 230,000 clones, roughly 87% occurring once; the ten biggest clones make up 13%. Source material: PBMCs. The source is a woman aged 55-75 years with lung cancer.

V gene TRBV28 combines with J gene TRBJ1-1; D is ambiguous. The germline gives CDR1 MDHEN, CDR2 SYDVKM. V was clipped by 4 bases and J by 3 bases, with 6 bases between them. This CDR3 contains 12 residues. The CDR3 DNA follows: TGTGCCAGCAGTTACCAAGACACTGAAGCTTTCTTT. This translates into CASSYQDTEAFF.

The rearrangement links TRBV27 to TRBJ2-5; 10 nucleotides match TRBD2. The CDR3 extends over 16 amino acids. J lost 2 bases, V lost 4 bases, and 7 bases had no gene match. The V gene's germline CDR1 is MNHEY and CDR2 SMNVEV (reference sequence). CDR3 nucleotides: TGTGCCAGCAGTTCTTTCCCGACTAGCGGGCAAGAGACCCAGTACTTC. Its translation: CASSSFPTSGQETQYF.

The rearrangement joins TRBV24-1 to TRBJ2-2, with 12 bases lining up with TRBD1. The CDR3 is 14 residues long. CDR1 KGHDR and CDR2 SFDVKD come from the germline V gene. Trimming removed 10 bases from V and 5 bases from J; junction bases left unmatched: 4. CDR3: CATGGQGATGELFF. Written as DNA, the CDR3 is TGTGCCACGGGGGGACAGGGGGCAACCGGGGAGCTGTTTTTT.

The rearrangement joins TRBV5-1 to TRBJ1-2; maybe TRBD1 (6 bases). V dropped 4 bases and J dropped 6 bases, with 10 bases sitting between them. Germline CDR1 and CDR2: SGHRS and YFSETQ. This CDR3 region has 12 residues. The CDR3 sequence is CASSDGQHGYTF. CDR3 coding DNA: TGCGCCAGCAGCGATGGACAGCATGGCTACACCTTC.

This clone was seen only once. V is TRBV5-1 and J is TRBJ2-2; D may be TRBD1 (6 bases). Germline V gives CDR1 SGHRS, CDR2 YFSETQ. CDR3 length equals 15 residues. Trimming removed 4 bases from V and 1 base from J, with 11 bases in between. CDR3 sequence (DNA): TGCGCCAGCAGCATGACAGGATTGAACACCGGGGAGCTGTTTTTT. Translation: CASSMTGLNTGELFF.